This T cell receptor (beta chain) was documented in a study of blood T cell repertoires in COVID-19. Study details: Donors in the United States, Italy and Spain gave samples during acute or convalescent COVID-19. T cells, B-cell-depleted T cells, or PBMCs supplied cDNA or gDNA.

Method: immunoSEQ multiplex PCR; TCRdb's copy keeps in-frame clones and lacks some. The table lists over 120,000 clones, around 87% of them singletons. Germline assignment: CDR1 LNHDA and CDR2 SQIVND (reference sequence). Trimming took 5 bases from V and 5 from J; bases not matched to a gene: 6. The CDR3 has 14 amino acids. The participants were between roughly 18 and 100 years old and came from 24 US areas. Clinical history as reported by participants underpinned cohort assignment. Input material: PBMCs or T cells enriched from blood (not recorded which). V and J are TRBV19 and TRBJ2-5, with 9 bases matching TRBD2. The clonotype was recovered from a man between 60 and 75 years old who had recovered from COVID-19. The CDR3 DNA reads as TGTGCCAGTAGTCTTGCGGGAGGGCCCGAGACCCAGTACTTC. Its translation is CASSLAGGPETQYF.